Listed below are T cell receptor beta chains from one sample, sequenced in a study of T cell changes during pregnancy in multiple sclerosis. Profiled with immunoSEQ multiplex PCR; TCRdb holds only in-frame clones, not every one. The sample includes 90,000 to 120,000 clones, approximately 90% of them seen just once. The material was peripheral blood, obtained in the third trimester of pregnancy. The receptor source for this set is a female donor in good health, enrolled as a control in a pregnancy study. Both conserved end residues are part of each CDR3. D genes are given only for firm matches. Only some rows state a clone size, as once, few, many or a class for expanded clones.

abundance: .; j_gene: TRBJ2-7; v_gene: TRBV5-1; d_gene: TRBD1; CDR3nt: TGCGCCAGCAGCCTCACCCGGACAGGGTCCGAGCAGTACTTC; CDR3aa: CASSLTRTGSEQYF
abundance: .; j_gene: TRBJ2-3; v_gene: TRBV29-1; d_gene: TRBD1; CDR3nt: TGCAGCGTTGAACAGGGGGCAACAGATACGCAGTATTTT; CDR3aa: CSVEQGATDTQYF
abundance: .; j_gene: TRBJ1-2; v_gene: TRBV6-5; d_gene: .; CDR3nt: TGTGCCAGCAGTTACACAGGGTTCTCCCGCTATGGCTACACCTTC; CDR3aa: CASSYTGFSRYGYTF
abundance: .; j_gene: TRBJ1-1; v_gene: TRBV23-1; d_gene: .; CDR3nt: TGCGCCAGCAGTCACACCACGACAGTTCTCAACACTGAAGCTTTCTTT; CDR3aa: CASSHTTTVLNTEAFF
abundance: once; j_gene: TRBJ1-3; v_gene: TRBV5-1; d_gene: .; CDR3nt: TGCGCCAGCAGCTTGGCCATCGGTCGATCTGGAAACACCATATATTTT; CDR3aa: CASSLAIGRSGNTIYF
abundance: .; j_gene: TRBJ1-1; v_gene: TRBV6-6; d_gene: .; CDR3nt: TGTGCCAGCAGTCCACTCCTAATGGAAGCTTTCTTT; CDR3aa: CASSPLLMEAFF
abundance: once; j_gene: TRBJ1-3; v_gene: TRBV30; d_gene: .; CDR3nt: TGTGCCTGGGAACAGGGTTTGGCTGGAAACACCATATATTTT; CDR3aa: CAWEQGLAGNTIYF
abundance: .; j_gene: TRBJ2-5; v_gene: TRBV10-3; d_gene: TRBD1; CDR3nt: TGTGCCATCAGCTCTGGGACAGGGGGGCAGACCCAGTACTTC; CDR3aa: CAISSGTGGQTQYF
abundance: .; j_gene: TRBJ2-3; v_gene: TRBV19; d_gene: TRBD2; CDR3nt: TGTGCCAGTAGTATGGGTCTAGCGGGGCGGACAGATACGCAGTATTTT; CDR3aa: CASSMGLAGRTDTQYF
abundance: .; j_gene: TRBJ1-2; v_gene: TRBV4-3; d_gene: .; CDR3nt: TGCGCCAGCAGCCAAGATAAACAGGCCTATGGCGGCTACACCTTC; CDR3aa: CASSQDKQAYGGYTF
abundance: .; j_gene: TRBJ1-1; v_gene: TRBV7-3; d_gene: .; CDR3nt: TGTGCCAGCAGCGAGAACGAAGACACTGAAGCTTTCTTT; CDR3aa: CASSENEDTEAFF
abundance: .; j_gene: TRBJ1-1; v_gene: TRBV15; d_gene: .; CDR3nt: TGTGCCACCAGCAGAGATCGGGGGGGAATCACTGAAGCTTTCTTT; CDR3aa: CATSRDRGGITEAFF
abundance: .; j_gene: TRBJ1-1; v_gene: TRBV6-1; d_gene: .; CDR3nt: TGTGCCAGCAGCAACGGACATTTGTCGACTGAAGCTTTCTTT; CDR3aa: CASSNGHLSTEAFF
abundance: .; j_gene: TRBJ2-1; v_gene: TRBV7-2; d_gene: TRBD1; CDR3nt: TGTGCCAGCAGCCCCTACCCCTGGGCAGGGGGCGTTTACAATGAGCAGTTCTTC; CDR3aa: CASSPYPWAGGVYNEQFF
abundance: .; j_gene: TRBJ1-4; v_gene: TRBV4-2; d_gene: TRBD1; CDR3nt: TGTGCCAGCAGCCAAGGGGACAGTGCAACTAATGAAAAACTGTTTTTT; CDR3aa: CASSQGDSATNEKLFF
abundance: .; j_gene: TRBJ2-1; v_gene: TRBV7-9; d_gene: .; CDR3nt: TGTGCCAGCAGCTTGGAGGGGAGCTCCTACAATGAGCAGTTCTTC; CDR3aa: CASSLEGSSYNEQFF
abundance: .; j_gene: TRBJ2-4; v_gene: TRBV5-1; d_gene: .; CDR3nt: TGCGCCAGCCGCATCGGACAGGCCAAAAACATTCAGTACTTC; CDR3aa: CASRIGQAKNIQYF
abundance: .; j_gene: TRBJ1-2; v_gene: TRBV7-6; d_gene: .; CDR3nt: TGTGCCAGCAGCTTAGAGGGGCATCCCACAAACTATGGCTACACCTTC; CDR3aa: CASSLEGHPTNYGYTF
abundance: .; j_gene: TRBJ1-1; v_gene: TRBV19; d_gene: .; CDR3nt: TGTGCCAGTAGCCATTCGGGGACTGAAGCTTTCTTT; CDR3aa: CASSHSGTEAFF
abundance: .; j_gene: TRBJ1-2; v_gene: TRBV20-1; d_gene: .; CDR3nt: TGCAGTGCTAGCGGGAGCTATGGCTACACCTTC; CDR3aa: CSASGSYGYTF
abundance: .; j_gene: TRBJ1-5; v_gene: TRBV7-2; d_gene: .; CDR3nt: TGTGCCAGCAGCTTACGGGGTGGCAATCAGCCCCAGCATTTT; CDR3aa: CASSLRGGNQPQHF
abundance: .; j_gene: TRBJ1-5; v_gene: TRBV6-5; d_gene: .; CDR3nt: TGTGCCAGCAGTTACGAGGAGGATCAGCCCCAGCATTTT; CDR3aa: CASSYEEDQPQHF
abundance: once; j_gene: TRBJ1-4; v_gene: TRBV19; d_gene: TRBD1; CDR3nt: TGTGCCACTTCGAAGGGACAGCCAACTAATGAAAAACTGTTTTTT; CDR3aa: CATSKGQPTNEKLFF
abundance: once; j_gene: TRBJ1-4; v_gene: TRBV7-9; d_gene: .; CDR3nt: TGTGCCAGCAGCCCAAAGAGAGATAATGAAAAACTGTTTTTT; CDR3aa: CASSPKRDNEKLFF
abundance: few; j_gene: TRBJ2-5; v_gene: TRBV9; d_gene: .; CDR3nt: TGTGCCAGCAGCCCCCAGGGGTACCAAGAGACCCAGTACTTC; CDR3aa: CASSPQGYQETQYF
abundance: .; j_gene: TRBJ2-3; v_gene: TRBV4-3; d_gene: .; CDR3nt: TGCGCCAGCAGCCAAGGACAGGGGAGGGTCACAGATACGCAGTATTTT; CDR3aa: CASSQGQGRVTDTQYF
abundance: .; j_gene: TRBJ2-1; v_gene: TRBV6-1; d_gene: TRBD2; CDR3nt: TGTGCCAGCAGTGACCTTAGCGGGGGCCGGGGGTACAATGAGCAGTTCTTC; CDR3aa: CASSDLSGGRGYNEQFF
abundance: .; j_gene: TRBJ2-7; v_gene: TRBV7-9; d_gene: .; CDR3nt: TGTGCCAGCAGCTCCCGGTACGGCTACGAGCAGTACTTC; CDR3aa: CASSSRYGYEQYF
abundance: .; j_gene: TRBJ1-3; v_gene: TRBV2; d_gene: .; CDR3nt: TGTGCCAGCAGTGTGGGGGGAACTGGAAACACCATATATTTT; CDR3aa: CASSVGGTGNTIYF
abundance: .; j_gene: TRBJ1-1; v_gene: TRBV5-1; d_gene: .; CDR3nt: TGCGCCAGCAGAAACGGCGGTAACACTGAAGCTTTCTTT; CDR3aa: CASRNGGNTEAFF
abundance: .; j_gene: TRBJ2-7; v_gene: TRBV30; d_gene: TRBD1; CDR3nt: TGTGCCTTTGACAGGGCGACGGACGAGCAGTACTTC; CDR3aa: CAFDRATDEQYF
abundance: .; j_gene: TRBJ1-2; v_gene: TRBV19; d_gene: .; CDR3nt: TGTGCCAGTAGTACCGCTAGGGGCTACACCTTC; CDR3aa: CASSTARGYTF
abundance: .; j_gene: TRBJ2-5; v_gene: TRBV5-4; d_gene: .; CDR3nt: TGTGCCAGCAGCCCACAGGGCACTGGAAGGACCCAGTACTTC; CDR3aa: CASSPQGTGRTQYF
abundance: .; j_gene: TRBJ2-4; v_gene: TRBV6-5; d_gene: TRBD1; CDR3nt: TGTGCCAGCAGTGCAGGGGGCTGGAGAAACATTCAGTACTTC; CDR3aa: CASSAGGWRNIQYF
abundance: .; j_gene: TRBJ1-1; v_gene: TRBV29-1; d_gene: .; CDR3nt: TGCAGCGTTGAAATCGGGGGGAACACTGAAGCTTTCTTT; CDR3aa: CSVEIGGNTEAFF
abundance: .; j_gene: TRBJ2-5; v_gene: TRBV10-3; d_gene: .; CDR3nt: TGTGCCATCAGTGCCGGTGAGGTGGTGAAGACCCAGTACTTC; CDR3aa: CAISAGEVVKTQYF
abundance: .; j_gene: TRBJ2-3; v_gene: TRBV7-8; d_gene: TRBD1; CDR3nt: TGTGCCAGCAGCTTTCCAGACCGGACAGGCCCAGATACGCAGTATTTT; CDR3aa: CASSFPDRTGPDTQYF
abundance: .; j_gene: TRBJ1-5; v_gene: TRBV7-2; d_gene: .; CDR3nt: TGTGCCAGCAGCTTAGGGGAGGGGACTCTCGGTCAGCCCCAGCATTTT; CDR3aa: CASSLGEGTLGQPQHF
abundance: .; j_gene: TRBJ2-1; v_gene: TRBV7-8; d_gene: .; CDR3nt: TGTGCCAGCAGGCAGGGGGGTTACAATGAGCAGTTCTTC; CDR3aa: CASRQGGYNEQFF
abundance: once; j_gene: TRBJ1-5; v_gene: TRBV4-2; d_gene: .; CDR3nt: TGTGCCAGCAGCCACTCGGGGGGGCACTCGGGACAGCCCCAGCATTTT; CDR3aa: CASSHSGGHSGQPQHF
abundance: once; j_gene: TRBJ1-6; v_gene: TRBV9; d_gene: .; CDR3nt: TGTGCCAGCAGCGGCATAGATAATTCACCCCTCCACTTT; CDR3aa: CASSGIDNSPLHF
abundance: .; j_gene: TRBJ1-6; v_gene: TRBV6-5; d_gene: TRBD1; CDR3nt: TGTGCCAGCAGAGACAGGGGGCTTTCACCCCTCCACTTT; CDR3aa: CASRDRGLSPLHF
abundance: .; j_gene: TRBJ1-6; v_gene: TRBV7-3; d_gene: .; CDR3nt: TGTGCCAGCAGCTTAACGCAACAGGGTGGTTCACCCCTCCACTTT; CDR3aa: CASSLTQQGGSPLHF
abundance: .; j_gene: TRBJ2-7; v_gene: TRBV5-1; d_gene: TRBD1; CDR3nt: TGCGCCAGCAGCTTGGATGGACAGGGGGCCTACGAGCAGTACTTC; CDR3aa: CASSLDGQGAYEQYF
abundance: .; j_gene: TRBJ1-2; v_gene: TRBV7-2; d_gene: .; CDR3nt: TGTGCCAGCAGCTTACGGACAGACTATGGCTACACCTTC; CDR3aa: CASSLRTDYGYTF
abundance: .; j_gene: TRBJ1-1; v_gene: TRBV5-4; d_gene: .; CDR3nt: TGTGCCAGCAGCTTGTCGGTAGGGGCGAGCACTGAAGCTTTCTTT; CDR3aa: CASSLSVGASTEAFF
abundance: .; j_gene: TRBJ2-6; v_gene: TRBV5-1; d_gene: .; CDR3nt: TGCGCCAGCAGCTGGCAGGGCTCTGGGGCCAACGTCCTGACTTTC; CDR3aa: CASSWQGSGANVLTF
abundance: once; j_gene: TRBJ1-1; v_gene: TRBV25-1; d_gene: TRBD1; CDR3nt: TGTGCCAGCAGTGCGGAGGACAGGGAGACTGAAGCTTTCTTT; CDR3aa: CASSAEDRETEAFF
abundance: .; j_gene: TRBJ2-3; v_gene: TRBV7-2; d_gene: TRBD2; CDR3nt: TGTGCCAGCAGTGGGCCTACGGGGGGGCCATCGGATACGCAGTATTTT; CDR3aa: CASSGPTGGPSDTQYF
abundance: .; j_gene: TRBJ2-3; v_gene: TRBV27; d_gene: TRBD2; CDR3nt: TGTGCCAGCAGTTTAAGGCGGGGGGGCCGCACAGATACGCAGTATTTT; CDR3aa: CASSLRRGGRTDTQYF